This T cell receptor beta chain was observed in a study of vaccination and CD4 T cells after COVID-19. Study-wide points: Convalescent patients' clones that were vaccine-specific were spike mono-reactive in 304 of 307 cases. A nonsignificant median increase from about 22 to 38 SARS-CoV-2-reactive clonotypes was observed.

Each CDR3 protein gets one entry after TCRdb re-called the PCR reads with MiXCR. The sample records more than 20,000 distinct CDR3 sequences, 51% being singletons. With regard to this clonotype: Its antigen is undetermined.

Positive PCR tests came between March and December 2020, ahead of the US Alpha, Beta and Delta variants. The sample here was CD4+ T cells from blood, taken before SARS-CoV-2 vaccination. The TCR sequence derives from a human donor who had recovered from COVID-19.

CDR3 sequence: CASRGYGYTF. The CDR3 DNA sequence: TGTGCCAGCAGGGGCTATGGCTACACCTTC. The V gene is TRBV28, the J gene TRBJ1-2; D is unresolved. CDR1 and CDR2 from the germline V gene are MDHEN and SYDVKM. The CDR3 consists of 10 residues. Trimming removed 6 bases from V and 4 bases from J, with 3 bases in between.